Reported below is one T cell receptor beta chain. The record originates from a study of blood T cell repertoires in COVID-19. Profiling relied on immunoSEQ multiplex PCR, and the TCRdb table lists in-frame clones only, not all of them. The data show under 200,000 clones, approximately 90% seen once. The V and J ends lost 2 bases and 6 bases respectively, with 8 bases between them. CDR1 is MDHEN and CDR2 is SYDVKM in the germline V gene. The CDR3 has 13 amino acids. The sequencing sample was made of peripheral blood. This TCR came from a man between 50 and 59 years old with acute or convalescent COVID-19. V is TRBV28 and J is TRBJ1-5; D not certain. CDR3 amino acids: CASSLVVRQPQHF. CDR3 sequence (DNA): TGTGCCAGCAGTTTAGTCGTGCGTCAGCCCCAGCATTTT.